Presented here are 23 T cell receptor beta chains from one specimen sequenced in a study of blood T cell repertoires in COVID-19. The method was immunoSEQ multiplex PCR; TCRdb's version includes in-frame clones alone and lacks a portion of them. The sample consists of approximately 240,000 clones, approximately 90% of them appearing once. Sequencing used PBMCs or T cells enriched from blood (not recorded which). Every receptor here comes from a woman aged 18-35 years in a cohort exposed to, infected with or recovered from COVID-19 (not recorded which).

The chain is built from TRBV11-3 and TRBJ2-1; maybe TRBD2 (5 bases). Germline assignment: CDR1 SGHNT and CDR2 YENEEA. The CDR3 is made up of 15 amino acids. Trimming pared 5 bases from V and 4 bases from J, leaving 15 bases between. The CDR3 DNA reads TGTGCCAGCAGCGACACCGACGGGGATTACAATGAGCAGTTCTTC. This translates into CASSDTDGDYNEQFF.

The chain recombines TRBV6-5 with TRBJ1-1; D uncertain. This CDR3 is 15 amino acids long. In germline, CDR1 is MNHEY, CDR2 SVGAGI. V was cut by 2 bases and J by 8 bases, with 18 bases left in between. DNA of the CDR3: TGTGCCAGCAGTTACCTTCAAGGGTTCGGAGGAGAAGCTTTCTTT. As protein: CASSYLQGFGGEAFF.

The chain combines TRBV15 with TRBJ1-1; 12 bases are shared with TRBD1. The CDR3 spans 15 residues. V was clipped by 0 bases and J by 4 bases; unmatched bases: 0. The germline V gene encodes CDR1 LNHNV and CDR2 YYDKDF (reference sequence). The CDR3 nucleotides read TGTGCCACCAGCAGAGAGGGACAGGGGGCCACTGAAGCTTTCTTT. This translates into CATSREGQGATEAFF.

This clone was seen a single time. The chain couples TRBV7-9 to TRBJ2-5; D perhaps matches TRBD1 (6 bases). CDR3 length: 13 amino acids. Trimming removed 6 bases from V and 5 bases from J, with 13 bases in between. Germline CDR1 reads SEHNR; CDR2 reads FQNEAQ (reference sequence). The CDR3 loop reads CASRDRSVETQYF. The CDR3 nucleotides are TGTGCCAGCAGAGACAGGTCCGTGGAGACCCAGTACTTC.

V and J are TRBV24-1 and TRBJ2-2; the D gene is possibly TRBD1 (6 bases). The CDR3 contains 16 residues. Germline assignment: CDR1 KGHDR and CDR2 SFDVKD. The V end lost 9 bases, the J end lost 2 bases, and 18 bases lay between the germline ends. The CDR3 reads CATERTDEFNTGELFF. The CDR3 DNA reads TGTGCCACCGAGAGGACAGACGAATTTAACACCGGGGAGCTGTTTTTT.

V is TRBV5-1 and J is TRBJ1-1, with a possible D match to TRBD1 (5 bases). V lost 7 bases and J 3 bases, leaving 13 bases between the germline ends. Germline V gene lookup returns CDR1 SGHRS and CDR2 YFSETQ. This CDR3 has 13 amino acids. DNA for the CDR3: TGCGCCAGCGCCCAGGGTCGGGACACTGAAGCTTTCTTT. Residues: CASAQGRDTEAFF.

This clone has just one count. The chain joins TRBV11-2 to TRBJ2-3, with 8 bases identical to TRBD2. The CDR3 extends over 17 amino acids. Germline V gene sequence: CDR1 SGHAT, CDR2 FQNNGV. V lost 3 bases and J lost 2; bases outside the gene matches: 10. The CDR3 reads CASSLGREGGPTDTQYF. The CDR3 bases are TGTGCCAGCAGCTTGGGCCGGGAGGGGGGGCCCACAGATACGCAGTATTTT.

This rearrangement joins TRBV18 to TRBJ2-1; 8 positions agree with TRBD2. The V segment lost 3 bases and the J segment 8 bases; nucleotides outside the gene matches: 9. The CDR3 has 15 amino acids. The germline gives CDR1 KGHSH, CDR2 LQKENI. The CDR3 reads CASSPASGSADEQFF. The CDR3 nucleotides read TGTGCCAGCTCACCTGCGAGCGGGAGTGCCGATGAGCAGTTCTTC.

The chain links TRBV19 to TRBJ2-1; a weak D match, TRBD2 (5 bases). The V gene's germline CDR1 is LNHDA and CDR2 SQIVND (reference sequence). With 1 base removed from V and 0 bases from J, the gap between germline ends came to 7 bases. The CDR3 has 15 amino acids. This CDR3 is CASSIVASSYNEQFF. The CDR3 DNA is TGTGCCAGTAGTATAGTAGCGAGCTCCTACAATGAGCAGTTCTTC.

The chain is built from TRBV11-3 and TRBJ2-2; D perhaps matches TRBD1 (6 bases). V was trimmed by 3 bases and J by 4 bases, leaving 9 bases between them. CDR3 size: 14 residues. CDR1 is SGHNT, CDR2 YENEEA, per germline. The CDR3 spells CASSFDRSTGELFF. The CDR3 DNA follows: TGTGCCAGCAGCTTTGACAGGAGCACCGGGGAGCTGTTTTTT.

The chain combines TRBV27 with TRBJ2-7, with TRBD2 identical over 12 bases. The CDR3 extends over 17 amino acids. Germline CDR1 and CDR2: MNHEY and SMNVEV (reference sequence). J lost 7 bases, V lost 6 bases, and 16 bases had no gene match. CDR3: CASRLDGLAGFSGEQYF. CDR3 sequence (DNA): TGTGCCAGCAGGCTGGATGGACTAGCGGGGTTCTCAGGGGAGCAGTACTTC.

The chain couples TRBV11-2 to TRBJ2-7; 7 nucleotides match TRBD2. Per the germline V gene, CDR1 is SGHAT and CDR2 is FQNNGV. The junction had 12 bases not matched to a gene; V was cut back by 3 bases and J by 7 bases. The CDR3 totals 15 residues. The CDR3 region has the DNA TGTGCCAGCAGCTTTAATGCGGGAGAGGGGCTGGAGCAGTACTTC. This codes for CASSFNAGEGLEQYF.

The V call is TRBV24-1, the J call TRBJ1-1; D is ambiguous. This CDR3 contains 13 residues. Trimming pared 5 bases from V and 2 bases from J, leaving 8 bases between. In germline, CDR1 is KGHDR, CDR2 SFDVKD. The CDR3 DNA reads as TGTGCCACCAGTGGGGAGACAAACACTGAAGCTTTCTTT. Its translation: CATSGETNTEAFF.

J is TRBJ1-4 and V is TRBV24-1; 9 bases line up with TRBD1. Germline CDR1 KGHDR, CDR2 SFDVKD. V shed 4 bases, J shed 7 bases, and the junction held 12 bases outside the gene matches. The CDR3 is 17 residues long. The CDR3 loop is CATSDCPGTGLAEKLFF. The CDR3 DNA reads TGTGCCACCAGTGACTGTCCCGGGACAGGGTTGGCTGAAAAACTGTTTTTT.

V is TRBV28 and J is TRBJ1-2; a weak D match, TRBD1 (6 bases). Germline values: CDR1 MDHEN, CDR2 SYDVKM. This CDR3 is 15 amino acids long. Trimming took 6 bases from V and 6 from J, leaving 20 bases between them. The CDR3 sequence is CASSSDLGQGNGYTF. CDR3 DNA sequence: TGTGCCAGCAGCTCGGACTTGGGGCAGGGGAATGGCTACACCTTC.

The CDR3 spells CASSLAGTNTEAFF. CDR3 nucleotide sequence: TGCGCCAGCAGCTTGGCCGGGACAAACACTGAAGCTTTCTTT. The rearrangement links TRBV5-1 to TRBJ1-1; possibly TRBD1 for D (6 bases). V shed 0 bases and J shed 2 bases, with 8 bases lying between them. The germline gives CDR1 SGHRS, CDR2 YFSETQ. This CDR3 has 14 amino acids.

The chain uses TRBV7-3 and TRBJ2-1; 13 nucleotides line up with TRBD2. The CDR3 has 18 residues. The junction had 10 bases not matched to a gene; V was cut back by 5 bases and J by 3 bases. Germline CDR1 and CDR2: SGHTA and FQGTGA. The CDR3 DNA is TGTGCCAGCAGCCGAGGGACTAGCGGGATATTTGGCTACAATGAGCAGTTCTTC. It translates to CASSRGTSGIFGYNEQFF. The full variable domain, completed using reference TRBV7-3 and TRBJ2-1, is GAGVSQTPSNKVTEKGKYVELRCDPISGHTALYWYRQSLGQGPEFLIYFQGTGAADDSGLPNDRFFAVRPEGSVSTLKIQRTERGDSAVYLCASSRGTSGIFGYNEQFFGPGTRLTVL.

DNA for the CDR3: TGTGCCACCAGCAGACAACAGGGCTACGAGCAGTACTTC. Its protein is CATSRQQGYEQYF. The V call is TRBV15, the J call TRBJ2-7; tentatively, D is TRBD1 (6 bases). The germline V gene has CDR1 LNHNV and CDR2 YYDKDF (reference sequence). Trimming shortened V by 2 bases and J by 3 bases, and 8 bases separated the two germline ends. The CDR3 spans 13 residues. Combining the CDR3 with reference TRBV15 and TRBJ2-7 gives the whole variable domain DAMVIQNPRYQVTQFGKPVTLSCSQTLNHNVMYWYQQKSSQAPKLLFHYYDKDFNNEADTPDNFQSRRPNTSFCFLDIRSPGLGDTAMYLCATSRQQGYEQYFGPGTRLTVT.

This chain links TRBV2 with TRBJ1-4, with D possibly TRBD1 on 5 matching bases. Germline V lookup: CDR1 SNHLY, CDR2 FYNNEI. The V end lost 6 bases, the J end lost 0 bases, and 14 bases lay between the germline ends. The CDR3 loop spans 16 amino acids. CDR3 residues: CASSLRQTATNEKLFF. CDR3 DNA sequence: TGTGCCAGCAGCCTCAGACAGACTGCAACTAATGAAAAACTGTTTTTT.

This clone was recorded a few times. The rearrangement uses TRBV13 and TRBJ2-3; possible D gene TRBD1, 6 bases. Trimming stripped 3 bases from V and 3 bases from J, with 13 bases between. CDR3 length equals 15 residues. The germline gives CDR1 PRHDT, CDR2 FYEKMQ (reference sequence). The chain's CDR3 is CASSFRQAETDTQYF. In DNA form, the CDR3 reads TGTGCCAGCAGCTTTCGACAGGCGGAAACAGATACGCAGTATTTT.

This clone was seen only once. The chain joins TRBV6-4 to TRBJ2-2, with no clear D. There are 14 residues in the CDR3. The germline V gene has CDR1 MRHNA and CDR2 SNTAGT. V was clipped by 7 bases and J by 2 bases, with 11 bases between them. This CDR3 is CASKTFYNTGELFF. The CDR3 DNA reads TGTGCCAGCAAGACTTTTTATAACACCGGGGAGCTGTTTTTT.

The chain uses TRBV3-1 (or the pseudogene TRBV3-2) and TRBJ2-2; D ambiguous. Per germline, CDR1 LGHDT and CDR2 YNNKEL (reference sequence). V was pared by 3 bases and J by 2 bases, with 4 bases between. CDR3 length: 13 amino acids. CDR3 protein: CASSHLNTGELFF. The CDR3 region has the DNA TGTGCCAGCAGCCACCTAAACACCGGGGAGCTGTTTTTT.

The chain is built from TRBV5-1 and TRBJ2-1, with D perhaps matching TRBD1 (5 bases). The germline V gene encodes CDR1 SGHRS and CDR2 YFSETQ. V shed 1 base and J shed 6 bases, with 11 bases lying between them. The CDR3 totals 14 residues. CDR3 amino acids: CASSLNRPGNEQFF. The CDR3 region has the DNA TGCGCCAGCAGCTTGAACAGGCCCGGCAATGAGCAGTTCTTC.